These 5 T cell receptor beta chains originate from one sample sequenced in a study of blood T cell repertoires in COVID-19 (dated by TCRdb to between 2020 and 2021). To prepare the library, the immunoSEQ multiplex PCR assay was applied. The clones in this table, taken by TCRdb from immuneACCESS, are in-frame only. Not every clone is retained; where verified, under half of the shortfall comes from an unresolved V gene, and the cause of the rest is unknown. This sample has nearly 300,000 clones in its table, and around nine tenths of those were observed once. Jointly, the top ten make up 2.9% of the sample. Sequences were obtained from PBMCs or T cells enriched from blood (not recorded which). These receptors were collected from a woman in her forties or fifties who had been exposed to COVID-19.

CDR3 loop: CASSLPRTADTQYF. DNA for the CDR3: TGTGCCAGCAGCTTACCCCGTACGGCAGATACGCAGTATTTT. This chain uses TRBV7-9 with TRBJ2-3; no clear D gene. CDR1 is SEHNR, CDR2 FQNEAQ, per germline (reference sequence). Deletions cut 2 bases from V and 4 bases from J, with 10 bases between. The CDR3 has 14 residues.

The CDR3 DNA sequence: TGTGCCAGCAAACTAAATGAAAAACTGTTTTTT. Its protein is CASKLNEKLFF. The chain joins TRBV28 to TRBJ1-4; D gene unclear. This CDR3 is 11 amino acids long. Trimming cost V 7 bases and J 5 bases, with 5 bases left between them. Germline V lookup: CDR1 MDHEN, CDR2 SYDVKM.

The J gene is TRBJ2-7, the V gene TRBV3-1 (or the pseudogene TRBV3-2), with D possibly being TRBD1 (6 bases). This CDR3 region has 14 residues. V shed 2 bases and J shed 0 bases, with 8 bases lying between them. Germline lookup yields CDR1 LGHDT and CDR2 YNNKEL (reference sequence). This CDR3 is CASSQLGGSYEQYF. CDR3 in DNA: TGTGCCAGCAGCCAATTAGGGGGCTCCTACGAGCAGTACTTC.

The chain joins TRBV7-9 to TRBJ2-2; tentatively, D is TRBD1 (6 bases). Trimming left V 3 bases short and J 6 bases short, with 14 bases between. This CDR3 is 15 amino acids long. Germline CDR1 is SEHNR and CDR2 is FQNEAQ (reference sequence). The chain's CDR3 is CASSFTSGVSGELFF. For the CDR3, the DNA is TGTGCCAGCAGCTTTACCTCAGGGGTCTCCGGGGAGCTGTTTTTT.

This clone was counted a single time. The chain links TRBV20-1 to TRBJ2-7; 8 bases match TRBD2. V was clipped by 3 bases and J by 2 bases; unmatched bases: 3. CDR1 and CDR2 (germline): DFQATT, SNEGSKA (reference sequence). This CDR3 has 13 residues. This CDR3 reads CSASSGGAYEQYF. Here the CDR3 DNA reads TGCAGTGCTAGTTCCGGGGGGGCCTACGAGCAGTACTTC.